The 10 T cell receptor beta chains listed next were all sequenced from one sample in a study of somatic mutations in cytotoxic T cells in rheumatoid arthritis. Sequenced by immunoSEQ multiplex PCR; TCRdb stores in-frame clones only, minus some. The data contain over 15,000 clones, roughly 80% of them singletons. The sequencing sample was made of CD8+ T cells sorted from blood. The receptors were sampled from an adult with rheumatoid arthritis.

The V and J genes are TRBV5-5 and TRBJ1-2; D not certain. The CDR3 has 15 amino acids. V was trimmed by 0 bases and J by 6 bases, leaving 15 bases between them. Looked up from germline, CDR1 is SGHKS and CDR2 is YYEKEE (reference sequence). Here the CDR3 DNA reads TGTGCCAGCAGCTTGGTATTTATTGCTCAGGATGGCTACACCTTC. Its translation: CASSLVFIAQDGYTF.

The J gene is TRBJ1-3, the V gene TRBV5-5; the D is unclear. V was pared by 0 bases and J by 0 bases, with 7 bases between. There are 15 residues in the CDR3. Germline lookup yields CDR1 SGHKS and CDR2 YYEKEE (reference sequence). CDR3 DNA: TGTGCCAGCAGCTTGGATCCAGACTCTGGAAACACCATATATTTT. Encoded protein: CASSLDPDSGNTIYF.

This clone was seen a handful of times. The chain uses TRBV9 and TRBJ2-7; TRBD2 aligns across 7 bases. The CDR3 loop spans 15 amino acids. CDR1 and CDR2 from the germline V gene are SGDLS and YYNGEE. The trim removed 4 bases at V and 5 bases at J, leaving 12 bases unmatched. The CDR3: CASSPRTSRSDEQYF. The DNA of the CDR3 is TGTGCCAGCAGCCCCCGGACTAGTCGCTCAGACGAGCAGTACTTC.

CDR3 protein: CASSYEYRGINSPLHF. The CDR3 DNA is TGTGCCAGCAGTTACGAATACCGGGGGATCAATTCACCCCTCCACTTT. The chain combines TRBV6-5 with TRBJ1-6, with D tentatively TRBD1 (5 bases). Per germline, CDR1 MNHEY and CDR2 SVGAGI. V was clipped by 2 bases and J by 7 bases, with 15 bases between them. The CDR3 is 16 residues long.

This clone was detected once. J is TRBJ1-4 and V is TRBV7-9, with D unresolved. V was clipped by 5 bases and J by 10 bases, with 32 bases between them. The germline CDR1 and CDR2 sequences are SEHNR and FQNEAQ (reference sequence). CDR3 length: 19 residues. DNA of the CDR3: TGTGCCAGCAGCCCACCAAAGGACGGCGGAGACCCTCGGTGGGGAAAACTGTTTTTT. It codes for CASSPPKDGGDPRWGKLFF.

V gene TRBV6-4 combines with J gene TRBJ2-2; 9 bases are shared with TRBD1. The junction had 10 bases not matched to a gene; V was cut back by 6 bases and J by 5 bases. CDR3 length: 16 amino acids. Germline V CDR1 and CDR2: MRHNA, SNTAGT. CDR3 DNA sequence: TGTGCCAGCAGCCCCCAGGGACAGGGAGGAACCGGGGAGCTGTTTTTT. This sequence encodes CASSPQGQGGTGELFF.

The chain uses TRBV5-5 and TRBJ2-5, with a possible D match to TRBD2 (6 bases). The CDR3 totals 13 residues. In germline, CDR1 is SGHKS, CDR2 YYEKEE (reference sequence). Trimming left V 4 bases short and J 5 bases short, with 12 bases between. The CDR3 loop is CASSPAGSETQYF. For the CDR3, the DNA is TGTGCCAGCAGCCCGGCGGGGTCGGAGACCCAGTACTTC.

The rearrangement links TRBV15 to TRBJ2-1, with 10 bases that match TRBD1. V was pared by 0 bases and J by 9 bases, with 8 bases of the junction left unmatched. The CDR3 contains 16 residues. From germline, CDR1 is LNHNV and CDR2 YYDKDF (reference sequence). CDR3 sequence: CATSRDPTDRGLEQFF. The CDR3 nucleotides read TGTGCCACCAGCAGAGACCCCACTGACAGGGGGCTTGAGCAGTTCTTC.

The rearrangement joins TRBV4-1 to TRBJ2-2, with 10 bases matching TRBD2. CDR1 and CDR2 from the germline V gene are MGHRA and YSYEKL. The CDR3 has 17 residues. The trim removed 1 base at V and 3 bases at J, leaving 5 bases unmatched. The CDR3 DNA is TGCGCCAGCAGCCAAGTTAGGCTAGCGGGGGACACCGGGGAGCTGTTTTTT. Translating gives CASSQVRLAGDTGELFF.

This clone was seen only a few times. V usage is TRBV30 and J usage is TRBJ2-2, with D possibly called TRBD1 or TRBD2 (5 bases each). V lost 1 base to trimming and J lost 6 bases, with 12 bases between them. This CDR3 is built from 14 residues. Germline V gene sequence: CDR1 GTSNPN, CDR2 SVGIG (reference sequence). The CDR3 DNA follows: TGTGCCTGGAGTGGAAGTAGGGACGCCGGGGAGCTGTTTTTT. The encoded protein is CAWSGSRDAGELFF.